The 7 T cell receptor delta chains below all came from one sample that was sequenced in a study of delta chains in infants with herpesvirus infections. TCR cDNA was made from PBMC RNA with gamma- and delta-chain-specific primers. TCRdb re-analyzed the RT-PCR reads via CATT. The sample has approximately 790 delta-chain clones, roughly 16% seen once. The specimen was peripheral blood, collected at time point 1 of longitudinal follow-up. The receptors here all came from a human donor who was a Ugandan infant, either HIV-exposed or HIV-unexposed (not recorded which).

Points on this clone: This sequence is one base from a far larger clone and is likely a read error. V is TRAV14/DV4 and J is TRDJ1; the match to TRDD3 covers 7 bases. Per germline, CDR1 TSDPSYG and CDR2 QGSYDQQN (reference sequence). The CDR3 covers 19 residues. The CDR3 nucleotides read TGTGCAATTAGAGAGCCACTTTTGCCTGGTGGCTGGGGGACCGATAAACTCATCTTT. It specifies CAIREPLLPGGWGTDKLIF.

By share, this clone ranks as large. This sequence joins TRAV23/DV6 and TRDJ1; the D is unclear. In germline, CDR1 is NTAFDY, CDR2 IRPDVSE (reference sequence). The CDR3 is 16 residues long. CDR3 amino acids: CAVLSRPTGVTDKLIF. In nucleotides, the CDR3 is TGTGCTGTGTTAAGTAGGCCGACCGGAGTAACCGATAAACTCATCTTT.

This clone is deemed large. This chain connects TRAV38-2/DV8 to TRDJ3; 11 bases line up with TRDD3. Germline loops: CDR1 TSESDYY, CDR2 QEAYKQQN. J lost 5 bases, V lost 0 bases, and 7 bases had no gene match. The CDR3 has 19 residues. The CDR3 loop is CAYRSASGGYIRDTRQMFF. The CDR3 region has the DNA TGTGCTTATAGGAGCGCGTCTGGGGGATACATCCGGGACACCCGACAGATGTTTTTC.

By sample fraction, this clone is large (0.1 to 1%). CDR3 amino acids: CACDLLEGGSTDKLIF. CDR3 bases: TGTGCCTGTGACCTACTGGAGGGGGGGAGCACCGATAAACTCATCTTT. V gene TRDV2 combines with J gene TRDJ1; perhaps TRDD3 as D (6 bases). The CDR3 runs 16 residues. The V gene lost 3 bases and the J gene lost 1 base, with 17 bases spanning the gap. Germline assignment: CDR1 GEAIGNYY and CDR2 EKD.

This clone qualifies as medium-sized. This chain uses TRDV3 with TRDJ1, with D perhaps matching TRDD3 (7 bases). The germline gives CDR1 TVYSNPD, CDR2 GDNSRS (reference sequence). CDR3 length: 16 residues. Trimming pared 4 bases from V and 0 bases from J, leaving 21 bases between. DNA for the CDR3: TGTGCCTCCAATCCTACGGAACTGGGGTACACCGATAAACTCATCTTT. This sequence encodes CASNPTELGYTDKLIF.

A word on this clone: With only one base between it and a far larger clone, this is likely a read error. The rearrangement joins TRAV38-2/DV8 to TRDJ1; 12 nucleotides match TRDD3. The J gene, not given by TCRdb, was assigned here from a germline match of the nucleotide sequence. The CDR3 is 21 amino acids. Trimming at V came to 6 bases and at J to 0 bases, leaving 21 bases not matched to a gene. Germline V gene lookup returns CDR1 TSESDYY and CDR2 QEAYKQQN. The DNA of the CDR3 is TGTGCTTATAATTGGGAGCCTACACTGGGGGATACAAACCTGTACACCGATAAACTCATCTTT. Translating it yields CAYNWEPTLGDTNLYTDKLIF.

In its sample, this clone was seen a few times. A much bigger clone sits one base away, suggesting this may be a read error. J is TRDJ3 and V is TRDV2; D perhaps matches TRDD3 (5 bases). CDR1 is GEAIGNYY, CDR2 EKD, per germline. This CDR3 contains 17 residues. The CDR3 protein is CACDPPTDTWDTRQTFF. Here the CDR3 DNA reads TGTGCCTGTGACCCACCGACTGACACCTGGGACACCCGACAGACGTTTTTC.